Detailed here is one TCR beta chain. These data originate in a study of blood T cell repertoires in COVID-19. Study as a whole: Samples representing acute and convalescent COVID-19 were sourced from the United States, Italy and Spain. Nucleic acid was either cDNA or gDNA, and it came from T cells, B-cell-depleted T cells, or PBMCs.

CDR1 is SGHVS, CDR2 FNYEAQ, per germline. The CDR3 is 15 amino acids. The V segment lost 5 bases and the J segment 2 bases; nucleotides outside the gene matches: 3. Authors' processing steps: The authors estimated nucleated cell counts from reference gene primer amplification. The repertoire was sequenced with immunoSEQ multiplex PCR; TCRdb's copy has only in-frame clones and lacks some. V, J and clone size are those of that table, while D and trimming were read from the DNA. The data contain approximately 6,000 clones, almost 90% of them singletons. This TCR derives from a man aged 55 to 70 with acute or convalescent COVID-19. The sample taken for sequencing was peripheral blood. V gene TRBV7-6 combines with J gene TRBJ2-7, with 13 positions matching TRBD2. The CDR3 DNA reads as TGTGCCAGCAGCCCAGGGACTAGCGGGACCTACGAGCAGTACTTC. Translating it yields CASSPGTSGTYEQYF.